The clone carrying this TCR beta chain was observed once. The data were obtained in a study of control samples from healthy donors and cancer patients. The germline V gene encodes CDR1 LNHDA and CDR2 SQIVND (reference sequence). V was shortened by 1 base and J by 4 bases, with 13 bases between the two germline ends. This CDR3 contains 15 residues. Libraries were prepared by immunoSEQ multiplex PCR; TCRdb keeps only in-frame clonotypes and omits some of them. The table has under 150,000 clones, just under 95% seen once. The sample consisted of blood. This receptor was taken from a man aged 25 to 45 in good health. This chain links TRBV19 with TRBJ1-1; D remains unclear. The CDR3 nucleotides are TGTGCCAGTAGTATAGGGGCAGTCCGAGGCACTGAAGCTTTCTTT. Protein sequence: CASSIGAVRGTEAFF.